Listed below are T cell receptor beta chains from one sample, sequenced in a study of blood T cell repertoires in COVID-19. TCRdb's table, derived via immunoSEQ multiplex PCR, lists solely in-frame clones and lacks some. The top ten hold roughly 1.1% of the sample, which has 310,000 or so clones, more than 80% seen once. Sample: PBMCs or T cells enriched from blood (not recorded which). The receptors stem from a woman under 40 who had recovered from COVID-19. Each CDR3 is given without its conserved first and last residue. A D gene is named only where the DNA matches it firmly.

cdr3_length,j_call,v_call,d_call,cdr3_aa
12,TRBJ2-3,TRBV9,-,ASSSPDNTDTQY
12,TRBJ2-1,TRBV7-7,-,ASSLAGGPNEQF
12,TRBJ2-7,TRBV2,-,ASSGQLKGWEQY
12,TRBJ2-2,TRBV27,-,ASSLQIHFGELF
14,TRBJ2-3,TRBV7-3,TRBD2,ASSLTGLAGQNTQY
14,TRBJ2-7,TRBV7-9,TRBD1,ASSLGSGTGENEQY
13,TRBJ1-1,TRBV3-1/TRBV3-2,-,ASSQEGARATEAF
14,TRBJ2-2,TRBV28,-,ASSFGGQSNTGELF
12,TRBJ2-2,TRBV10-3,TRBD2,AISERLATGELF
13,TRBJ2-7,TRBV7-2,TRBD2,ASSTGDYRTYEQY
11,TRBJ2-1,TRBV20-1,-,SASPDRVIEQF
13,TRBJ1-2,TRBV7-3,-,ASSLTASSFYGYT
14,TRBJ2-1,TRBV7-2,TRBD2,ASSFGTSGHYNEQF
14,TRBJ2-7,TRBV18,TRBD2,ASSPLAVAGMGEQY
13,TRBJ1-5,TRBV28,TRBD1,ASSGQGWTNQPQH